The clone carrying this TCR beta chain turned up a few times. Antigen specificity is unknown. The sample belongs to a study of blood T cells in healthy people across ages. General study results and limits: PBMCs left unsorted prevented a conclusive naive versus antigen-experienced comparison. A greater number of naive CD4+ cells and higher diversity distinguished long-lived donors from aged donors.

A sample-barcoded 5' primer and a J-beta primer mix were used in a second PCR of roughly 6 to 11 cycles. TCRdb itself ran the 5' RACE reads through MiXCR, one entry per CDR3 protein. Of around 2 million distinct CDR3 sequences detected, 39% appear once; the ten largest clones hold under 30%. V was cut by 0 bases and J by 7 bases, with 7 bases left in between. Germline V gene sequence: CDR1 SGHRS, CDR2 YFSETQ. The CDR3 has 13 amino acids. The clonotype comes from a human donor in good health. Sequenced input: blood. V usage is TRBV5-1 and J usage is TRBJ2-2; no clear D gene. The CDR3 spells CASSLDEVGELFF. CDR3 sequence (DNA): TGCGCCAGCAGCTTGGACGAGGTCGGGGAGCTGTTTTTT. Full variable domain (remainder filled in from reference TRBV5-1 and TRBJ2-2): KAGVTQTPRYLIKTRGQQVTLSCSPISGHRSVSWYQQTPGQGLQFLFEYFSETQRNKGNFPGRFSGRQFSNSRSEMNVSTLELGDSALYLCASSLDEVGELFFGEGSRLTVL.